One sample yielded the 10 T cell receptor beta chains listed below, sequenced in a study of blood T cell repertoires in COVID-19. Measured with immunoSEQ multiplex PCR; TCRdb has only the in-frame clones, and not every one. This table has 60,000 to 65,000 clones, about 83% appearing once. Input material: peripheral blood. The receptors here all came from a man aged 45 to 65 with COVID-19, enrolled during active disease.

This sequence joins TRBV19 and TRBJ2-5; 9 nucleotides align to TRBD2. This CDR3 contains 17 residues. The germline CDR1 and CDR2 sequences are LNHDA and SQIVND (reference sequence). Trimming at V came to 5 bases and at J to 1 base, leaving 11 bases not matched to a gene. The CDR3 region is CASSQPGSREGQETQYF. CDR3 DNA: TGTGCCAGTAGTCAACCAGGTTCGCGGGAGGGCCAAGAGACCCAGTACTTC. Full variable domain (missing parts from reference TRBV19 and TRBJ2-5): DGGITQSPKYLFRKEGQNVTLSCEQNLNHDAMYWYRQDPGQGLRLIYYSQIVNDFQKGDIAEGYSVSREKKESFPLTVTSAQKNPTAFYLCASSQPGSREGQETQYFGPGTRLLVL.

This clone has a single count. J is TRBJ2-5 and V is TRBV28; 7 bases are shared with TRBD1. The germline CDR1 and CDR2 sequences are MDHEN and SYDVKM. CDR3 length equals 17 residues. Trimming took 2 bases from V and 0 from J; bases not matched to a gene: 9. CDR3 loop: CASSLSSTGANQETQYF. DNA of the CDR3: TGTGCCAGCAGTTTAAGCTCCACAGGGGCTAACCAAGAGACCCAGTACTTC.

V is TRBV21-1 and J is TRBJ1-5. TRBV21-1 is a pseudogene segment. The CDR3 runs to 15 residues. In DNA form, the CDR3 reads TGTGCCAGCAGCAAACCTGGGGGGGCAAATCAGCCCCAGCATTTT. As protein: CASSKPGGANQPQHF.

The chain is built from TRBV4-3 and TRBJ2-3, with D possibly matching TRBD2 (7 bases). V shed 1 base and J shed 5 bases, with 22 bases lying between them. Germline V gene sequence: CDR1 LGHNA, CDR2 YSLEER. This CDR3 comprises 18 residues. The CDR3 region has the DNA TGCGCCAGCAGCCAAGTCTGGGGGGGCAGGGCCCGCGGAGATACGCAGTATTTT. Its translation: CASSQVWGGRARGDTQYF.

CDR3 protein: CASSVSGSSYNEQFF. The CDR3, as DNA: TGTGCCAGTAGTGTTAGCGGGAGCTCCTACAATGAGCAGTTCTTC. The rearrangement links TRBV19 to TRBJ2-1; 9 bases are shared with TRBD2. J was trimmed by 0 bases and V by 5 bases; bases with no gene match: 2. The CDR3 length is 15 residues. The V gene's germline CDR1 is LNHDA and CDR2 SQIVND (reference sequence).

The V and J genes are TRBV5-4 and TRBJ1-2; possibly TRBD1 for D (5 bases). The germline V and J ends were trimmed by 1 base and 9 bases, with 19 bases remaining between them. Germline values: CDR1 SGHNT, CDR2 YYREEE (reference sequence). The CDR3 contains 15 residues. CDR3 in DNA: TGTGCCAGCAGCTTGAAGGCGACAGTCGGCTCTCGCTACACCTTC. This codes for CASSLKATVGSRYTF.

The J gene is TRBJ1-4, the V gene TRBV30; tentatively, D is TRBD1 (5 bases). With 7 bases removed from V and 8 bases from J, the gap between germline ends came to 14 bases. Germline assignment: CDR1 GTSNPN and CDR2 SVGIG (reference sequence). CDR3 length equals 12 residues. CDR3 amino acids: CAFRDSREKLFF. CDR3 DNA: TGTGCCTTCCGGGACTCGAGGGAAAAACTGTTTTTT.

J is TRBJ1-2 and V is TRBV29-1; 7 bases agree with TRBD1. Germline CDR1 SQVTM, CDR2 ANQGSEA. The CDR3 spans 13 residues. Trimming took 6 bases from V and 4 from J; bases not matched to a gene: 8. As DNA, the CDR3 is TGCAGCGTCGGGACAGAGCAATTCTATGGCTACACCTTC. This translates into CSVGTEQFYGYTF.

V is TRBV19 and J is TRBJ1-3; no definite D call. V lost 4 bases and J 4 bases, leaving 8 bases between the germline ends. The CDR3 runs 13 residues. CDR1 and CDR2 (germline): LNHDA, SQIVND (reference sequence). This chain's CDR3 is CASSTRQGNTIYF. The CDR3 coding sequence is TGTGCCAGTAGTACCCGACAAGGAAACACCATATATTTT.

The V gene is TRBV27, the J gene TRBJ1-4; TRBD1 aligns across 9 bases. CDR1 is MNHEY and CDR2 is SMNVEV in the germline V gene (reference sequence). J lost 8 bases, V lost 3 bases, and 13 bases had no gene match. CDR3 length: 17 residues. CDR3 sequence: CASSFRAGTGTTEKLFF. The CDR3 DNA reads as TGTGCCAGCAGTTTCCGTGCGGGGACAGGGACGACAGAAAAACTGTTTTTT.